This TCR beta chain is drawn from a study of cytomegalovirus exposure and HLA in healthy donors. Across the whole study: The study placed around 85% of its roughly 430 genotyped donors in the Caucasian-associated ancestry cluster.

PCR employed 60 Vbeta and 13 Jbeta primers. Profiling relied on immunoSEQ multiplex PCR, and the TCRdb table lists in-frame clones only, not all of them. Here the sample spans 150,000 to 200,000 clones, 70% to 90% being singletons. Whole-study results and caveats: According to a later analysis, donors in an Asian-associated ancestry cluster reportedly had fewer N-insertions than the roughly 670-donor mean. DRB1 showed the most TCR associations and HLA-C the fewest in a later analysis, as rates varied by HLA locus.

Notes on this clone: Its antigen remains unidentified.

The germline V and J ends were trimmed by 8 bases and 2 bases, with 9 bases remaining between them. Germline CDR1 SNHLY, CDR2 FYNNEI. CDR3 length: 12 amino acids. The V call is TRBV2, the J call TRBJ1-2; no definite D call. The TCR originated in a man in his late teens or twenties in good health and CMV-seropositive. The sequencing sample was made of PBMCs. CDR3 coding DNA: TGTGCCAGCTTTGGCCGCAACTATGGCTACACCTTC. This translates into CASFGRNYGYTF.